Shown below are 27 T cell receptor beta chains from a single sample sequenced in a study of blood T cell repertoires in COVID-19. Method: immunoSEQ multiplex PCR; TCRdb's copy keeps in-frame clones and lacks some. The table records nearly 350,000 clones, over 75% of them present only once. Material for sequencing was PBMCs or T cells enriched from blood (not recorded which). These receptors all stem from a woman aged 25 to 39 who had recovered from COVID-19.

The rearrangement joins TRBV7-7 to TRBJ2-5; 13 bases fit TRBD2. Unmatched junction bases numbered 3, after V lost 4 bases and J lost 4 bases. In germline, CDR1 is SSHAT, CDR2 FNYEAQ (reference sequence). CDR3 size: 15 residues. The CDR3 reads CASSSGTSGAETQYF. The CDR3 DNA follows: TGTGCCAGCAGCTCAGGGACTAGCGGGGCAGAGACCCAGTACTTC. Variable domain in full (rest from reference TRBV7-7 and TRBJ2-5): GAGVSQSPRYKVTKRGQDVTLRCDPISSHATLYWYQQALGQGPEFLTYFNYEAQPDKSGLPSDRFSAERPEGSISTLTIQRTEQRDSAMYRCASSSGTSGAETQYFGPGTRLLVL.

The J gene is TRBJ2-3, the V gene TRBV7-2; 7 bases agree with TRBD2. The CDR3 length is 15 residues. The J segment lost 5 bases and the V segment lost 0 bases, leaving 5 bases of the junction unmatched. Germline V gene data show CDR1 as SGHTA and CDR2 as FQGNSA. The CDR3 DNA is TGTGCCAGCAGCTTAGCGGGGGGGTTTGGAGATACGCAGTATTTT. Its protein is CASSLAGGFGDTQYF.

This chain links TRBV28 with TRBJ2-7, with 7 nucleotides matching TRBD1. The CDR3 is 14 residues long. Germline CDR1 and CDR2: MDHEN and SYDVKM. V shed 2 bases, J shed 6 bases, and the junction held 7 bases outside the gene matches. The CDR3 loop reads CASSLSRGLSEQYF. The CDR3 DNA sequence: TGTGCCAGCAGTTTAAGCAGGGGGTTGAGCGAGCAGTACTTC. Full variable domain (rest looked up from reference TRBV28 and TRBJ2-7): DVKVTQSSRYLVKRTGEKVFLECVQDMDHENMFWYRQDPGLGLRLIYFSYDVKMKEKGDIPEGYSVSREKKERFSLILESASTNQTSMYLCASSLSRGLSEQYFGPGTRLTVT.

The gene calls are TRBV7-2 and TRBJ1-1; 7 bases are a match to TRBD1. Germline V gene lookup returns CDR1 SGHTA and CDR2 FQGNSA. V gave up 3 bases and J gave up 0 bases; unmatched junction bases: 10. There are 17 residues in the CDR3. The CDR3: CASSLAPWGQMNTEAFF. The CDR3 DNA reads as TGTGCCAGCAGCTTGGCCCCTTGGGGACAGATGAACACTGAAGCTTTCTTT.

The rearrangement links TRBV7-9 to TRBJ1-2; a possible D gene is TRBD1 (6 bases). Trimming removed 4 bases at V and 6 bases at J, with 15 bases between. Germline V CDR1 and CDR2: SEHNR, FQNEAQ (reference sequence). The CDR3 runs to 14 residues. The CDR3 DNA is TGTGCCAGCAGCTCCAGGGGAGAGGTTCATGGCTACACCTTC. This sequence encodes CASSSRGEVHGYTF.

The chain uses TRBV28 and TRBJ2-7, with D possibly matching TRBD1 (6 bases). V gave up 2 bases and J gave up 4 bases, with 6 bases separating them. The CDR3 length is 12 residues. Germline V gene sequence: CDR1 MDHEN, CDR2 SYDVKM. The CDR3 reads CASSLRGYEQYF. The CDR3 nucleotides read TGTGCCAGCAGTTTAAGGGGGTACGAGCAGTACTTC.

The rearrangement uses TRBV28 and TRBJ1-2; 12 nucleotides line up with TRBD1. Germline V gives CDR1 MDHEN, CDR2 SYDVKM. Germline trimming cut 7 bases from V and 8 bases from J; bases unmatched to any gene: 8. CDR3 size: 14 residues. This CDR3 reads CASTPGTGGGGYTF. The CDR3 DNA sequence: TGTGCCAGCACCCCAGGGACAGGGGGCGGGGGCTACACCTTC.

The chain joins TRBV5-6 to TRBJ1-2; D possibly corresponds to TRBD1 (5 bases). CDR3 length equals 15 residues. Trimming stripped 1 base from V and 0 bases from J, with 10 bases between. CDR1 and CDR2 from the germline V gene are SGHDT and YYEEEE. DNA for the CDR3: TGTGCCAGCAGCTTGAGTGCAGGGCCTAACTATGGCTACACCTTC. Amino acid sequence: CASSLSAGPNYGYTF.

V and J are TRBV27 and TRBJ1-6; D is perhaps TRBD1 (6 bases). Germline CDR1 MNHEY, CDR2 SMNVEV (reference sequence). Trimming took 5 bases from V and 3 from J, leaving 11 bases between them. This CDR3 region has 15 residues. The CDR3 reads CASSTDSFYNSPLHF. In DNA form, the CDR3 reads TGTGCCAGCAGTACGGACAGCTTCTATAATTCACCCCTCCACTTT.

The chain carries TRBV11-2 and TRBJ2-7; 8 bases are a match to TRBD2. The trim removed 5 bases at V and 5 bases at J, leaving 11 bases unmatched. In germline, CDR1 is SGHAT, CDR2 FQNNGV. This CDR3 comprises 15 residues. CDR3 DNA sequence: TGTGCCAGCAGCCCAAAGGGACTAGTCTCGCACGAGCAGTACTTC. Its protein product is CASSPKGLVSHEQYF.

The rearrangement links TRBV5-4 to TRBJ2-7; maybe TRBD1 (5 bases). V was pared by 4 bases and J by 3 bases, with 14 bases between. The CDR3 consists of 14 residues. From germline, CDR1 is SGHNT and CDR2 YYREEE (reference sequence). Written as DNA, the CDR3 is TGTGCCAGCAGCCGGGCGCAGGGCAACTACGAGCAGTACTTC. Translating it yields CASSRAQGNYEQYF.

This CDR3 is CASSLRGIRYNSPLHF. Written as DNA, the CDR3 is TGTGCCAGCAGCCTTAGGGGTATCCGCTATAATTCACCCCTCCACTTT. V usage is TRBV3-1 (or the pseudogene TRBV3-2) and J usage is TRBJ1-6; perhaps TRBD1 as D (5 bases). The CDR3 runs 16 residues. Germline CDR1 is LGHDT and CDR2 is YNNKEL (reference sequence). V shed 4 bases and J shed 3 bases, with 13 bases lying between them.

This chain connects TRBV7-2 to TRBJ2-3, with 13 positions matching TRBD2. From germline, CDR1 is SGHTA and CDR2 FQGNSA. This CDR3 region has 19 residues. J lost 0 bases, V lost 5 bases, and 11 bases had no gene match. The CDR3 here is CASSPFGLAGETSTDTQYF. The DNA of the CDR3 is TGTGCCAGCAGCCCCTTTGGACTAGCGGGGGAGACGAGCACAGATACGCAGTATTTT.

This CDR3 reads CASSQDTWQGNTEAFF. CDR3 in DNA: TGTGCCAGCAGCCAAGATACTTGGCAGGGGAACACTGAAGCTTTCTTT. The chain combines TRBV4-2 with TRBJ1-1; D possibly corresponds to TRBD1 (5 bases). The V end was cut by 0 bases, the J end by 1 base, with 12 bases between. This CDR3 has 16 amino acids. Germline assignment: CDR1 LGHNA and CDR2 YNFKEQ.

This clone was seen a handful of times. This chain joins TRBV7-9 and TRBJ2-7; the match to TRBD1 covers 8 bases. CDR3 length: 14 residues. Germline values: CDR1 SEHNR, CDR2 FQNEAQ (reference sequence). Losses at the gene ends were 8 bases for V and 3 bases for J; bases not matched to a gene: 9. The CDR3, as DNA: TGTGCCAGCGCGAAAGGACAGGGATACTACGAGCAGTACTTC. Translation gives CASAKGQGYYEQYF.

The chain carries TRBV7-8 and TRBJ2-2; 8 nucleotides match TRBD2. Germline CDR1 is SGHVS and CDR2 is FQNEAQ. Trimming at V came to 3 bases and at J to 6 bases, leaving 3 bases not matched to a gene. This CDR3 has 14 amino acids. CDR3 coding DNA: TGTGCCAGCAGCTTGCGGGGGGTCCCCGGGGAGCTGTTTTTT. Translating it yields CASSLRGVPGELFF.

The J gene is TRBJ1-2, the V gene TRBV10-1; D is possibly TRBD1 (5 bases). The CDR3 has 13 amino acids. Germline V gene sequence: CDR1 WNHNN, CDR2 SYGVQD (reference sequence). The V end lost 2 bases, the J end lost 7 bases, and 11 bases lay between the germline ends. CDR3 residues: CASSEGARAGYTF. The CDR3, as DNA: TGCGCCAGCAGTGAGGGGGCCAGGGCTGGCTACACCTTC.

The rearrangement links TRBV11-2 to TRBJ2-1; TRBD1 matches at 7 bases. Germline V CDR1 and CDR2: SGHAT, FQNNGV. The CDR3 covers 12 residues. The V and J ends lost 3 bases and 12 bases, in that order; junction bases with no gene match: 5. The CDR3 coding sequence is TGTGCCAGCAGCTTTGACAGGGTCGGGCAGTTCTTC. It translates to CASSFDRVGQFF.

V is TRBV30 and J is TRBJ1-4; 8 positions match TRBD1. V lost 0 bases, J lost 4 bases, and 10 bases stayed unmatched. Germline V gives CDR1 GTSNPN, CDR2 SVGIG (reference sequence). The CDR3 runs to 17 residues. Written as DNA, the CDR3 is TGTGCCTGGAGTGTACGTCAGGGGGCCGGTAGTAATGAAAAACTGTTTTTT. It is translated as CAWSVRQGAGSNEKLFF.

The chain couples TRBV4-1 to TRBJ1-2; D call uncertain. Germline CDR1 MGHRA, CDR2 YSYEKL. V gave up 0 bases and J gave up 8 bases, with 16 bases separating them. The CDR3 spans 15 residues. DNA of the CDR3: TGCGCCAGCAGCCAAGAAGCAGTACTAGTAGGAGGCTACACCTTC. This gives the protein CASSQEAVLVGGYTF.

The rearrangement joins TRBV9 to TRBJ1-6; TRBD1 might be the D (6 bases). The CDR3 extends over 16 amino acids. Germline CDR1 and CDR2: SGDLS and YYNGEE. Deletions cut 3 bases from V and 8 bases from J, with 18 bases between. The CDR3 here is CASSAPSTGRHSPLHF. Here the CDR3 DNA reads TGTGCCAGCAGCGCGCCATCGACAGGCCGCCATTCACCCCTCCACTTT.

The chain carries TRBV28 and TRBJ2-2; no reliable D call. The germline V and J ends were trimmed by 5 bases and 6 bases, with 7 bases remaining between them. CDR3 size: 12 residues. Germline V CDR1 and CDR2: MDHEN, SYDVKM. The DNA of the CDR3 is TGTGCCAGCAGTCTTTACTCCGGGGAGCTGTTTTTT. Amino acids: CASSLYSGELFF.

This rearrangement joins TRBV11-3 to TRBJ2-7, with 13 bases identical to TRBD2. Germline trimming cut 4 bases from V and 2 bases from J; bases unmatched to any gene: 8. This CDR3 contains 17 residues. The germline V gene encodes CDR1 SGHNT and CDR2 YENEEA. For the CDR3, the DNA is TGTGCCAGCAGCTCCGCCGGGACTAGCGGGGATCCCTACGAGCAGTACTTC. It codes for CASSSAGTSGDPYEQYF.

The chain recombines TRBV7-2 with TRBJ2-7; D possibly corresponds to TRBD2 (5 bases). V lost 4 bases to trimming and J lost 3 bases, with 7 bases between them. Germline V lookup: CDR1 SGHTA, CDR2 FQGNSA. The CDR3 extends over 12 amino acids. This CDR3 reads CASSSGYYEQYF. In DNA form, the CDR3 reads TGTGCCAGCAGCTCGGGGTACTACGAGCAGTACTTC.

The rearrangement joins TRBV7-6 to TRBJ2-5; D is unclear. Germline V gene sequence: CDR1 SGHVS, CDR2 FNYEAQ. This CDR3 is built from 12 residues. Trimming pared 8 bases from V and 0 bases from J, leaving 7 bases between. CDR3 coding DNA: TGTGCCAGCGGGCTCCACCAAGAGACCCAGTACTTC. Translating it yields CASGLHQETQYF.

This sequence joins TRBV11-2 and TRBJ2-3, with D tentatively TRBD2 (6 bases). Trimming took off 1 base at V and 2 bases at J, with 13 bases between the two ends. The V gene's germline CDR1 is SGHAT and CDR2 FQNNGV. This CDR3 has 16 residues. CDR3 nucleotide sequence: TGTGCCAGCAGCTTAGTCGAACCGGGACTCACAGATACGCAGTATTTT. Translating gives CASSLVEPGLTDTQYF.

The V gene is TRBV5-5, the J gene TRBJ2-7, with 7 bases identical to TRBD1. This CDR3 comprises 13 residues. Losses at the gene ends were 2 bases for V and 5 bases for J; bases not matched to a gene: 4. Germline assignment: CDR1 SGHKS and CDR2 YYEKEE (reference sequence). The CDR3 sequence: CASSLQGQNEQYF. The CDR3 DNA sequence: TGTGCCAGCAGCTTACAGGGGCAAAACGAGCAGTACTTC. Drawing the rest from reference TRBV5-5 and TRBJ2-7, the complete variable domain is DAGVTQSPTHLIKTRGQQVTLRCSPISGHKSVSWYQQVLGQGPQFIFQYYEKEERGRGNFPDRFSARQFPNYSSELNVNALLLGDSALYLCASSLQGQNEQYFGPGTRLTVT.